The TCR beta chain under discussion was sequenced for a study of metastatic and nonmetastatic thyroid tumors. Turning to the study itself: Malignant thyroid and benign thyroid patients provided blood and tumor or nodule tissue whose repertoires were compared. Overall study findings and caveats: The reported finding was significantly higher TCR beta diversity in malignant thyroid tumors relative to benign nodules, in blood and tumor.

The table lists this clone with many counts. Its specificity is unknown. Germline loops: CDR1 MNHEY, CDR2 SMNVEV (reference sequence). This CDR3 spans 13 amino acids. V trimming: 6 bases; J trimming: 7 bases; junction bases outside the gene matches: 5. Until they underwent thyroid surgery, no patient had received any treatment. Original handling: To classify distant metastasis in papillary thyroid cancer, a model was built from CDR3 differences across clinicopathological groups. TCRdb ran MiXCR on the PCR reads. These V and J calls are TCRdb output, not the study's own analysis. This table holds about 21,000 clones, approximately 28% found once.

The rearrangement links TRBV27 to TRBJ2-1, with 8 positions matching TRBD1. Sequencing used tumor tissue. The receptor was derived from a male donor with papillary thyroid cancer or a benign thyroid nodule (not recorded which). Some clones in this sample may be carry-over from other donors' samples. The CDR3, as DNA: TGTGCCAGCAGCTACAGGGGGTTGAATGAGCAGTTCTTC. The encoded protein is CASSYRGLNEQFF.